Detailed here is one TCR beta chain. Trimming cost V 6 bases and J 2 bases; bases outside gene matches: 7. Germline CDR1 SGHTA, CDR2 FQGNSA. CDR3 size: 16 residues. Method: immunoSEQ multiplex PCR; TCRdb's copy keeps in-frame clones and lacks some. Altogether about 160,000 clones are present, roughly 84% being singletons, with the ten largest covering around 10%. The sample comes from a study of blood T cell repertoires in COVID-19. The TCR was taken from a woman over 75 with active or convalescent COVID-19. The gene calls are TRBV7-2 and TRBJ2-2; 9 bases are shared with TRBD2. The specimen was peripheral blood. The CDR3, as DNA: TGTGCCAGCAGGCCGCGGGGGGGCACTAACACCGGGGAGCTGTTTTTT. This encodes CASRPRGGTNTGELFF.